Presented here are 24 T cell receptor beta chains from one specimen sequenced in a study of cytomegalovirus exposure and HLA in healthy donors. The PCR made use of 60 Vbeta and 13 Jbeta primers. Profiling relied on immunoSEQ multiplex PCR, and the TCRdb table lists in-frame clones only, not all of them. The sample shows 150,000 to 200,000 clones, roughly 77% of them seen only once. The sequencing sample was made of PBMCs. The receptors stem from a woman aged 45-65 years in good health and CMV-seronegative.

The chain uses TRBV11-2 and TRBJ2-2; TRBD2 matches at 9 bases. CDR3 length: 16 amino acids. With 3 bases clipped from V and 6 bases from J, the junction kept 8 bases outside the gene matches. Germline-derived CDR1 and CDR2 are SGHAT and FQNNGV. The CDR3: CASSLIWAGGPGELFF. The CDR3 DNA is TGTGCCAGCAGCTTGATTTGGGCGGGAGGGCCCGGGGAGCTGTTTTTT.

This chain uses TRBV7-2 with TRBJ1-2; tentatively, D is TRBD1 (6 bases). The V and J ends lost 9 bases and 8 bases respectively, with 16 bases between them. CDR1 and CDR2 from the germline V gene are SGHTA and FQGNSA. This CDR3 comprises 12 residues. The CDR3 sequence is CASTQGFVGYTF. CDR3 bases: TGTGCCAGTACACAGGGTTTCGTCGGCTACACCTTC.

The rearrangement links TRBV5-1 to TRBJ1-3; 7 bases match TRBD1. CDR3 length: 20 amino acids. In germline, CDR1 is SGHRS, CDR2 YFSETQ. V lost 0 bases, J lost 1 base, and 16 bases stayed unmatched. DNA of the CDR3: TGCGCCAGCAGCTTGGACGGGACAGATGGTACTCGGTCTTCTGGAAACACCATATATTTT. It specifies CASSLDGTDGTRSSGNTIYF.

Comments on this clone: The sample carries other DNA sequences with the same CDR3. The rearrangement links TRBV5-5 to TRBJ2-3; 11 bases are shared with TRBD2. The CDR3 runs to 15 residues. V lost 0 bases to trimming and J lost 6 bases; unmatched junction nucleotides: 3. Germline CDR1 SGHKS, CDR2 YYEKEE (reference sequence). This CDR3 is CASSLGLAGTDTQYF. The CDR3 coding sequence is TGTGCCAGCAGCTTGGGACTAGCGGGGACCGATACGCAGTATTTT.

The J gene is TRBJ2-3, the V gene TRBV9; TRBD2 matches at 12 bases. Per germline, CDR1 SGDLS and CDR2 YYNGEE. The CDR3 length is 17 residues. V lost 1 base and J lost 1; bases outside the gene matches: 4. The CDR3 nucleotides are TGTGCCAGCAGCGTAACTAGCGGGGGGCGGGGCACAGATACGCAGTATTTT. Protein sequence: CASSVTSGGRGTDTQYF.

This chain joins TRBV19 and TRBJ1-4; D unresolved. V lost 10 bases, J lost 8 bases, and 17 bases lay in between. CDR1 is LNHDA and CDR2 is SQIVND in the germline V gene (reference sequence). This CDR3 comprises 13 residues. The CDR3 nucleotides are TGTGCCACCTCGGCCCTCGGCGGCGAAAAACTGTTTTTT. It codes for CATSALGGEKLFF. Full variable domain (missing parts from reference TRBV19 and TRBJ1-4): DGGITQSPKYLFRKEGQNVTLSCEQNLNHDAMYWYRQDPGQGLRLIYYSQIVNDFQKGDIAEGYSVSREKKESFPLTVTSAQKNPTAFYLCATSALGGEKLFFGSGTQLSVL.

The chain has TRBV28 and TRBJ1-1, with D tentatively TRBD1 (5 bases). Trimming stripped 0 bases from V and 3 bases from J, with 8 bases between. The germline V gene encodes CDR1 MDHEN and CDR2 SYDVKM. The CDR3 length is 14 residues. The CDR3 protein is CASSLWGGDTEAFF. CDR3 bases: TGTGCCAGCAGTTTATGGGGAGGGGACACTGAAGCTTTCTTT.

The rearrangement links TRBV28 to TRBJ1-2, with D perhaps TRBD1 (5 bases). The CDR3 consists of 18 residues. Trimming cost V 6 bases and J 2 bases, with 25 bases left between them. Germline V gene lookup returns CDR1 MDHEN and CDR2 SYDVKM. DNA of the CDR3: TGTGCCAGCAGCACGGAGGGGAGGGCGCGACGGACCAACTATGGCTACACCTTC. It specifies CASSTEGRARRTNYGYTF.

The sample holds a few counts of this clone. The chain has TRBV5-1 and TRBJ1-1; possibly TRBD1 for D (5 bases). V was clipped by 0 bases and J by 1 base, with 16 bases between them. This CDR3 is 17 amino acids long. Germline CDR1 reads SGHRS; CDR2 reads YFSETQ. CDR3 sequence: CASSLEGRARGNTEAFF. The CDR3 coding sequence is TGCGCCAGCAGCTTGGAGGGCAGGGCAAGGGGGAACACTGAAGCTTTCTTT.

V gene TRBV7-2 combines with J gene TRBJ2-7; possible D gene TRBD1, 5 bases. The CDR3 length is 15 residues. V lost 0 bases, J lost 2 bases, and 11 bases lay in between. Germline V gene data show CDR1 as SGHTA and CDR2 as FQGNSA. CDR3 nucleotide sequence: TGTGCCAGCAGCTTAGCACAGGTAGTAACCTACGAGCAGTACTTC. Residues: CASSLAQVVTYEQYF.

This CDR3 reads CASSPLQETQYF. The CDR3 nucleotides read TGTGCCAGCAGTCCCCTCCAAGAGACCCAGTACTTC. The chain recombines TRBV27 with TRBJ2-5; D is uncertain. The CDR3 runs to 12 residues. The V gene's germline CDR1 is MNHEY and CDR2 SMNVEV (reference sequence). V lost 5 bases to trimming and J lost 1 base, with 5 bases between them.

V is TRBV25-1 and J is TRBJ2-1; 7 nucleotides agree with TRBD1. The ends lost 3 bases at V and 2 bases at J; junction bases unmatched: 7. The CDR3 totals 16 residues. CDR1 is MGHDK, CDR2 SYGVNS, per germline. CDR3 loop: CASSESYRGTYNEQFF. The CDR3, as DNA: TGTGCCAGCAGTGAGTCTTACAGGGGTACCTACAATGAGCAGTTCTTC.

This clone has more than one count but fewer than ten. This chain links TRBV5-1 with TRBJ2-7, with 7 bases identical to TRBD2. J lost 5 bases, V lost 0 bases, and 11 bases had no gene match. Germline V gene data show CDR1 as SGHRS and CDR2 as YFSETQ. The CDR3 is 16 amino acids. The CDR3 DNA is TGCGCCAGCAGCTTGGGTCCTAGCGGTTATAATAACGAGCAGTACTTC. Protein product: CASSLGPSGYNNEQYF.

The genes are TRBV28 and TRBJ1-2; 9 bases match TRBD1. Germline V gene lookup returns CDR1 MDHEN and CDR2 SYDVKM. The CDR3 contains 15 residues. Trimming removed 2 bases from V and 7 bases from J; junction bases left unmatched: 8. In nucleotides, the CDR3 is TGTGCCAGCAGTTTAACGAACAGGGGGCAGGGTGGCTACACCTTC. Its translation is CASSLTNRGQGGYTF.

This clone was counted a single time. In nucleotides, the CDR3 is TGTGCCAGCAGCTGGACAGGGGTGGAAGAGCAGTACTTC. Residues: CASSWTGVEEQYF. This chain links TRBV7-8 with TRBJ2-7; 9 bases agree with TRBD1. The V gene end was trimmed by 4 bases and the J gene end by 7 bases; junction bases not matched to a gene: 5. The CDR3 loop spans 13 amino acids. In germline, CDR1 is SGHVS, CDR2 FQNEAQ.

This sequence joins TRBV19 and TRBJ1-5, with D unresolved. There are 13 residues in the CDR3. Germline CDR1 reads LNHDA; CDR2 reads SQIVND (reference sequence). The V and J ends lost 6 bases and 5 bases respectively, with 11 bases between them. The CDR3 DNA follows: TGTGCCAGTAGCTCCAGGATCGATCAGCCCCAGCATTTT. It specifies CASSSRIDQPQHF.

The chain combines TRBV6-5 with TRBJ1-5; TRBD1 agrees at 9 bases. The germline gives CDR1 MNHEY, CDR2 SVGAGI. Trimming removed 7 bases from V and 7 bases from J; junction bases left unmatched: 8. The CDR3 runs 14 residues. CDR3 sequence: CASNPQGARQPQHF. CDR3 DNA: TGTGCCAGCAATCCACAGGGGGCAAGACAGCCCCAGCATTTT.

This rearrangement joins TRBV10-1 to TRBJ2-1; 9 bases fit TRBD2. From germline, CDR1 is WNHNN and CDR2 SYGVQD (reference sequence). The V gene end was trimmed by 6 bases and the J gene end by 15 bases; junction bases not matched to a gene: 18. The CDR3 totals 15 residues. CDR3 sequence (DNA): TGCGCCAGCAGCCACCCCAGGCCTAGCGGGATACGGTGGTTCTTC. Its translation is CASSHPRPSGIRWFF.

The chain has TRBV10-3 and TRBJ1-6; tentatively, D is TRBD1 (6 bases). This CDR3 spans 13 amino acids. Looked up from germline, CDR1 is ENHRY and CDR2 is SYGVKD. V dropped 10 bases and J dropped 6 bases, with 13 bases sitting between them. The CDR3 loop is CARREGGNSPLHF. CDR3 coding DNA: TGTGCCAGGCGGGAGGGGGGTAATTCACCCCTCCACTTT.

The chain has TRBV9 and TRBJ2-5, with a possible D match to TRBD2 (5 bases). CDR3 length: 15 residues. Germline V gene sequence: CDR1 SGDLS, CDR2 YYNGEE. Deletions cut 4 bases from V and 5 bases from J, with 18 bases between. The CDR3 region is CASSSGPTRVETQYF. In nucleotides, the CDR3 is TGTGCCAGCAGCTCCGGGCCTACTAGAGTGGAGACCCAGTACTTC.

The V gene is TRBV4-1, the J gene TRBJ2-5, with D perhaps matching TRBD2 (7 bases). The V and J ends lost 3 bases and 1 base respectively, with 27 bases between them. CDR1 is MGHRA and CDR2 is YSYEKL in the germline V gene. The CDR3 contains 20 residues. The CDR3 reads CASSHPIRGGGRRVQETQYF. As DNA, the CDR3 is TGCGCCAGCAGCCATCCTATCAGGGGCGGGGGACGTCGGGTCCAAGAGACCCAGTACTTC.

This clone has just a few counts. The gene calls are TRBV7-9 and TRBJ2-1, with D possibly TRBD1 on 6 matching bases. Germline lookup yields CDR1 SEHNR and CDR2 FQNEAQ (reference sequence). V shed 7 bases and J shed 5 bases, with 12 bases lying between them. The CDR3 sequence is 13 residues long. The CDR3 DNA sequence: TGTGCCAGCACCGTCACAGGGCACAATGAGCAGTTCTTC. The encoded protein is CASTVTGHNEQFF. Looking up the rest from reference TRBV7-9 and TRBJ2-1 gives the full variable domain: DTGVSQNPRHKITKRGQNVTFRCDPISEHNRLYWYRQTLGQGPEFLTYFQNEAQLEKSRLLSDRFSAERPKGSFSTLEIQRTEQGDSAMYLCASTVTGHNEQFFGPGTRLTVL.

The J gene is TRBJ1-3, the V gene TRBV10-3, with no clear D. V lost 2 bases and J 3 bases, leaving 14 bases between the germline ends. Germline CDR1 reads ENHRY; CDR2 reads SYGVKD. There are 16 residues in the CDR3. The CDR3 DNA follows: TGTGCCATCAGTGAGCCCGGCAGCCCGGGTGGAAACACCATATATTTT. This sequence encodes CAISEPGSPGGNTIYF.

The gene calls are TRBV27 and TRBJ1-2; D is possibly TRBD1 (6 bases). Trimming cost V 0 bases and J 4 bases, with 30 bases left between them. Germline values: CDR1 MNHEY, CDR2 SMNVEV (reference sequence). The CDR3 has 21 amino acids. CDR3 loop: CASSLSPVAGGATGRFYGYTF. CDR3 nucleotide sequence: TGTGCCAGCAGTTTATCGCCCGTTGCGGGGGGGGCGACGGGAAGATTCTATGGCTACACCTTC.